Shown below are 4 T cell receptor beta chains from a single sample sequenced in a study of control samples from healthy donors and cancer patients. Sequencing used immunoSEQ multiplex PCR; TCRdb keeps in-frame clones, though not all of them. The table has 190,000 or so clones, roughly 91% seen once. Specimen: blood. The receptors were sampled from a man aged 18-30 years in good health.

The rearrangement links TRBV7-9 to TRBJ1-6, with D possibly TRBD1 on 6 matching bases. CDR1 is SEHNR, CDR2 FQNEAQ, per germline (reference sequence). This CDR3 has 13 residues. Trimming pared 4 bases from V and 8 bases from J, leaving 9 bases between. CDR3 protein: CASSSTGHSPLHF. DNA for the CDR3: TGTGCCAGCAGCTCTACAGGGCATTCACCCCTCCACTTT.

This clone was recorded once. The chain is built from TRBV5-1 and TRBJ2-5; D is uncertain. V shed 6 bases and J shed 1 base, with 16 bases lying between them. CDR3 size: 15 residues. Germline V gene lookup returns CDR1 SGHRS and CDR2 YFSETQ. As DNA, the CDR3 is TGCGCCAGCACCCTTGGAAGGACGGTCCAAGAGACCCAGTACTTC. It encodes CASTLGRTVQETQYF.

The CDR3 loop reads CAISDLGLAGGLVSYEQYF. CDR3 nucleotide sequence: TGTGCCATCAGTGACCTGGGACTAGCGGGGGGGCTAGTCTCCTACGAGCAGTACTTC. The chain combines TRBV10-3 with TRBJ2-7, with 16 bases lining up with TRBD2. The CDR3 is 19 amino acids. Trimming removed 3 bases from V and 0 bases from J; junction bases left unmatched: 8. Germline CDR1 and CDR2: ENHRY and SYGVKD.

The sample holds one count of this clone. This rearrangement joins TRBV5-1 to TRBJ2-1, with 7 bases identical to TRBD1. Unmatched junction bases numbered 5, after V lost 2 bases and J lost 0 bases. Germline loops: CDR1 SGHRS, CDR2 YFSETQ. The length of the CDR3 is 16 residues. The chain's CDR3 is CASSFGTAYSYNEQFF. CDR3 in DNA: TGCGCCAGCAGCTTCGGGACAGCCTACTCCTACAATGAGCAGTTCTTC.